This T cell receptor beta chain came from a study of T cells in Graves' hyperthyroidism and ophthalmopathy. Turning to the study itself: Prior to any treatment, at the point of initial diagnosis, peripheral blood was collected.

TCR beta CDR3 regions were amplified from RNA transcripts. Using the HTBI primer set, a first-round RT-PCR was run on the TCR CDR3. Using its own MiXCR run on the multiplex PCR reads, TCRdb lists one record per CDR3 protein. The table has fewer than 200,000 distinct CDR3 sequences, over 8% seen once; the top ten hold more than 20%. The CDR3 is 16 residues long. Trimming pared 4 bases from V and 0 bases from J, leaving 14 bases between. Germline CDR1 is SGHRS and CDR2 is YFSETQ. This clonotype was counted at least ten times. Uncontrolled infection, other autoimmune disease, pregnancy or lactation led to exclusion. Orbital computed tomography and thyroid ultrasound, together with serum TRAb and thyroxine and clinical symptoms, were used for diagnoses.

Material: blood. The source is a woman younger than 35 with Graves' hyperthyroidism that later progressed to Graves' ophthalmopathy. The J gene is TRBJ2-1, the V gene TRBV5-1; D ambiguous. Here the CDR3 reads CASSPVSGNSYNEQFF. As DNA, the CDR3 is TGCGCCAGCAGCCCTGTTAGTGGGAACTCCTACAATGAGCAGTTCTTC. The full variable domain, its missing parts supplied by reference TRBV5-1 and TRBJ2-1, is KAGVTQTPRYLIKTRGQQVTLSCSPISGHRSVSWYQQTPGQGLQFLFEYFSETQRNKGNFPGRFSGRQFSNSRSEMNVSTLELGDSALYLCASSPVSGNSYNEQFFGPGTRLTVL.